This TCR beta chain was found in a study of T cell clonality in common variable immunodeficiency. Both groups were predominantly of Caucasian heritage. Each donor provided about 4.5 to 8.5 ml of heparinized whole blood. Measured with immunoSEQ multiplex PCR; TCRdb has only the in-frame clones, and not every one. The sample presents some 40,000 clones, none singletons. Points from the study as a whole: Shared TCRbeta clones were fewer between CVID subjects than controls.

This clone was counted many times. The antigen is unknown. The read finishes 3 residues shy of the CDR3 end, and the germline J gene is used to complete it. The germline V gene encodes CDR1 SGHRS and CDR2 YFSETQ. J gave up 4 bases and V 0 bases, and 4 bases lay outside the gene matches. CDR3 length equals 15 residues. The receptor was derived from a person aged 18 to 75 in good health. V usage is TRBV5-1 and J usage is TRBJ1-5; 7 positions agree with TRBD1. Sequencing was done on a sample of peripheral blood mononuclear cells. The CDR3 loop is CASSLGGTVNQPQHF. The DNA read from the CDR3 is TGCGCCAGCAGCTTGGGGGGGACAGTAAATCAGCCC. The whole variable domain, remainder taken from reference TRBV5-1 and TRBJ1-5, is KAGVTQTPRYLIKTRGQQVTLSCSPISGHRSVSWYQQTPGQGLQFLFEYFSETQRNKGNFPGRFSGRQFSNSRSEMNVSTLELGDSALYLCASSLGGTVNQPQHFGDGTRLSIL.